These T cell receptor beta chains were read from a single sample in a study of T-cell reconstitution after alpha-beta-depleted transplantation in children. One entry per CDR3 protein results from TCRdb running MiXCR on the PCR reads. The table lists fewer than 120,000 distinct CDR3 sequences, around a tenth of them singletons. This specimen was PBMCs from the stem cell graft donor, taken from the stem cell graft. The receptors here all came from a human donor who donated a stem cell graft to a child with acute lymphoblastic leukemia. Each CDR3 is given without its conserved first and last residue. Fields, in order: V gene, J gene, CDR3 protein.

TRBV3-2,TRBJ2-1,ASSQESGNNEQF
TRBV20-1,TRBJ2-5,SARGLAETQY
TRBV20-1,TRBJ2-7,SARDLSGIYRYEQY
TRBV7-2,TRBJ1-1,ASSKGSGNMNTEAF
TRBV6-5,TRBJ2-5,ASSWKGETQY
TRBV27,TRBJ2-3,ASSDLAGGSDTQY
TRBV12-3/TRBV12-4,TRBJ2-1,ASTETGGTYNEQF
TRBV7-9,TRBJ2-1,ASSLASGPNEQF
TRBV12-3/TRBV12-4,TRBJ1-2,ASSLLGRAGARNGYT
TRBV29-1,TRBJ2-5,SVPGLVMETQY
TRBV15,TRBJ1-2,APGRSGYT
TRBV6-5,TRBJ2-1,ASSRDTGSNEQF
TRBV9,TRBJ1-6,ASSVSGQRNSPLH
TRBV5-1,TRBJ1-2,ASSLEGALYGYT
TRBV20-1,TRBJ2-7,SARETPPGTSGRDSYEQY
TRBV20-1,TRBJ1-2,SAPLRQGAYGYT
TRBV7-3,TRBJ2-1,ASSLTLGGNEQF
TRBV7-2,TRBJ1-5,ASSLAGRTNQPQH
TRBV19,TRBJ2-3,ASNSRRRGQADTQY
TRBV5-6,TRBJ2-5,ASSLYSQETQY
TRBV21-1,TRBJ2-3,ASSKESAGGSDTQY
TRBV5-1,TRBJ2-3,ASSLASGRDTHY
TRBV7-9,TRBJ2-1,ASTSSGGGSFNEQF
TRBV5-1,TRBJ1-1,ASSSRDRVRNTEAF
TRBV7-9,TRBJ2-3,ASSPPGRTDTQY
TRBV5-6,TRBJ2-1,ASSFGTGVGEQF
TRBV5-6,TRBJ2-7,ASSYLAAHYEQY
TRBV12-3/TRBV12-4,TRBJ2-2,ASSLGGYIGELF
TRBV20-1,TRBJ2-2,SARDGPYGLAGAGHTGELF
TRBV7-7,TRBJ2-1,ASSPRSAGESSYNEQF
TRBV4-3,TRBJ1-2,ASSQDQSPYGYT
TRBV10-3,TRBJ1-1,AIMDPRTGNNREAF
TRBV10-3,TRBJ1-1,AITMTATNTEAF
TRBV7-9,TRBJ2-5,AAGGRRAETQY
TRBV3-1,TRBJ2-1,ASSQDGRGGPNEQF
TRBV7-2,TRBJ1-5,ASSTTGGNQPQH
TRBV20-1,TRBJ1-2,SAYREWHGYT
TRBV29-1,TRBJ1-5,SVGDGNQPQH
TRBV27,TRBJ1-2,ASTPARQGANYGYT
TRBV7-2,TRBJ2-1,ASSSRLGTMEQF
TRBV20-1,TRBJ1-2,SAPQGRHGYT
TRBV20-1,TRBJ2-7,SARAGPYEQY
TRBV27,TRBJ2-4,ASSGDFLAKNIQY
TRBV5-5,TRBJ1-2,ASSLGANYT
TRBV20-1,TRBJ2-5,SARSSSGRDVETQY
TRBV4-3,TRBJ2-5,ASSQDGTGETQY
TRBV20-1,TRBJ1-3,SARRGDGNTIY